This TCR beta chain was recovered during a study of cytomegalovirus exposure and HLA in healthy donors. Broader study findings: Confirmation in vitro established that a few CMV-associated chains were specific for CMV antigens. A later analysis associated 15,000 or so TCR beta sequences with HLA alleles at a 0.05 false discovery rate. The productive fraction for most TCR beta V segments was about 87% or about 30% in an earlier analysis. The listing of 150 to 200 TCR beta chains classed them as cytomegalovirus-associated.

Notes on this clone: As yet, its antigen is unknown.

The primer mix had 60 Vbeta and 13 Jbeta primers. Here immunoSEQ multiplex PCR was the method, and the copy in TCRdb shows in-frame clones only, minus some. The table lists around 240,000 clones, roughly 82% of them singletons. Looked up from germline, CDR1 is LNHNV and CDR2 is YYDKDF (reference sequence). Trimming left V 0 bases short and J 7 bases short, with 13 bases between. The CDR3 is made up of 15 amino acids. V usage is TRBV15 and J usage is TRBJ2-1; tentatively, D is TRBD1 (5 bases). Sequenced input: PBMCs. This TCR was recovered from a woman in her forties in good health and CMV-seropositive. CDR3 sequence (DNA): TGTGCCACCAGCAGAGATAGGGGAATTGGGAATGAGCAGTTCTTC. Encoded protein: CATSRDRGIGNEQFF.